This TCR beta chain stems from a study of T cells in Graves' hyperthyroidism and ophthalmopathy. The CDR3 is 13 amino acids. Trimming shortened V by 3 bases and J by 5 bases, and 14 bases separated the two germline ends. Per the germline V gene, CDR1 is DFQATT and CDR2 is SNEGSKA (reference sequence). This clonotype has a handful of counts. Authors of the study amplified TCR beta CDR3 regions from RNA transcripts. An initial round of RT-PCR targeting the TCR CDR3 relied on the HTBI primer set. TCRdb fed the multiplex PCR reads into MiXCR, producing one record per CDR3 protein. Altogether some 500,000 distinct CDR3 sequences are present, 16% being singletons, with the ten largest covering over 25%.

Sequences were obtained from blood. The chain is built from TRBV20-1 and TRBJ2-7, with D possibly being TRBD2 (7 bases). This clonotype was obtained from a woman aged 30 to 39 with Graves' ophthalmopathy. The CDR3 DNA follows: TGCAGTGCTAGGGCAGGGGAGGGCCACGAGCAGTACTTC. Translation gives CSARAGEGHEQYF.